This TCR beta chain derives from a study of cytomegalovirus exposure and HLA in healthy donors. Findings and caveats of the study: CMV serostatus was the sole immune exposure information available. A few V segments could not be told apart, such as TRBV6-2 and TRBV6-3, and were left out.

There are 14 residues in the CDR3. CDR1 and CDR2 (germline): MDHEN, SYDVKM. The V gene lost 5 bases and the J gene lost 0 bases, with 8 bases spanning the gap. PCR primers comprised 60 Vbeta and 13 Jbeta primers. Sequencing used immunoSEQ multiplex PCR; TCRdb keeps in-frame clones, though not all of them. The sample holds some 150,000 clones, about 80% seen once. With respect to this clone: The antigen is not known.

The source of this sequence is a man aged 30 to 45 in good health and CMV-seropositive. The chain couples TRBV28 to TRBJ1-3; D uncertain. The sequenced sample was PBMCs. The chain's CDR3 is CASSRVHSGNTIYF. CDR3 in DNA: TGTGCCAGCAGTCGGGTCCACTCTGGAAACACCATATATTTT.